A selection of T cell receptor beta chains follows, all from one sample in a study of blood T cells in healthy people across ages. Each CDR3 protein gets one entry after TCRdb re-called the 5' RACE reads with MiXCR. The table shows 800,000 or so distinct CDR3 sequences, with approximately 59% occurring only once. Sequencing was performed on blood. These receptors were obtained from a man in his thirties or forties in good health. Each CDR3 is given with its conserved first and last residue. D genes are given only for firm matches. Clone size, where shown, is once, few, many, or a class for clones that have expanded.

TRBJ2-5 | TRBV2 | NA | TRBD2 | CASYPGTSGGNEQYF | TGTGCCAGTTACCCAGGGACTAGTGGGGGCAATGAGCAGTACTTC
TRBJ1-2 | TRBV5-1 | few | NA | CASSSGRAANYGYTF | TGCGCCAGCAGCTCCGGGCGGGCGGCGAACTATGGCTACACCTTC
TRBJ1-2 | TRBV5-4 | NA | NA | CASSFEGTNYGYTF | TGTGCCAGCAGCTTCGAAGGGACTAACTATGGCTACACCTTC
TRBJ2-1 | TRBV24-1 | few | NA | CATSDPAGDYNEQFF | TGTGCCACCAGTGACCCCGCAGGGGACTACAATGAGCAGTTCTTC
TRBJ2-7 | TRBV6-1 | NA | NA | CASTQIGGEQYF | TGTGCCAGCACGCAAATAGGGGGCGAGCAGTACTTC
TRBJ2-5 | TRBV29-1 | NA | NA | CSVERHQESRYF | TGCAGCGTTGAACGACACCAAGAGAGTCGGTACTTC
TRBJ1-6 | TRBV15 | NA | NA | CATSRDRIPSPLHF | TGTGCCACCAGCAGAGATCGGATTCCTTCACCCCTCCACTTT
TRBJ2-5 | TRBV11-2 | NA | NA | CASSFDWQETQYF | TGTGCCAGCAGCTTCGACTGGCAAGAGACCCAGTACTTC
TRBJ2-1 | TRBV20-1 | NA | TRBD2 | CSADPLAGVYNEQFF | TGCAGTGCTGACCCCCTAGCGGGGGTGTACAATGAGCAGTTCTTC
TRBJ2-2 | TRBV24-1 | NA | NA | CATSDSPGNTGELFF | TGTGCCACCAGTGACTCGCCAGGGAACACCGGGGAGCTGTTTTTT
TRBJ2-1 | TRBV12-3/TRBV12-4 | NA | TRBD2 | CASLGGSGGFEQFF | TGTGCCAGCCTGGGGGGAAGCGGGGGTTTCGAGCAGTTCTTC
TRBJ2-7 | TRBV12-3/TRBV12-4 | NA | NA | CASSLATTYEQYF | TGTGCCAGCAGTTTGGCCACGACCTACGAGCAGTACTTC
TRBJ2-7 | TRBV6-2/TRBV6-3 | NA | NA | CASSFSGTTYEQYF | TGTGCCAGCAGTTTCTCCGGGACAACATACGAGCAGTACTTC
TRBJ1-4 | TRBV20-1 | NA | TRBD1 | CSAKTGTGREKLFF | TGCAGTGCTAAGACCGGGACAGGGAGGGAAAAACTGTTTTTT
TRBJ2-5 | TRBV2 | NA | TRBD2 | CASSETSGVGETQYF | TGTGCCAGCAGTGAGACTAGCGGGGTTGGGGAGACCCAGTACTTC
TRBJ2-1 | TRBV7-9 | NA | NA | CASSWAGPSSYNEQFF | TGTGCCAGCAGTTGGGCGGGACCGAGCTCCTACAATGAGCAGTTCTTC
TRBJ2-7 | TRBV6-2/TRBV6-3 | NA | TRBD1 | CASSFRGQGVHEQYF | TGTGCCAGCAGTTTCAGGGGACAGGGGGTCCACGAGCAGTACTTC
TRBJ2-3 | TRBV20-1 | NA | TRBD2 | CSARTSGHTDTQYF | TGCAGTGCTAGGACTAGCGGACACACAGATACGCAGTATTTT
TRBJ1-1 | TRBV5-1 | NA | NA | CASGTRAPNEAFF | TGCGCCAGCGGCACGAGGGCCCCCAATGAAGCTTTCTTT
TRBJ2-1 | TRBV20-1 | NA | TRBD1 | CSATPWTGALEQFF | TGCAGTGCTACCCCGTGGACAGGGGCACTAGAGCAGTTCTTC
TRBJ1-5 | TRBV4-1 | NA | NA | CASSQGWGQNNQPQHF | TGCGCCAGCAGCCAAGGATGGGGGCAGAACAATCAGCCCCAGCATTTT
TRBJ2-1 | TRBV4-1 | NA | NA | CASSHLDILTYNEQFF | TGCGCCAGCAGCCACCTTGATATTTTGACTTACAATGAGCAGTTCTTC
TRBJ1-5 | TRBV12-3/TRBV12-4 | NA | NA | CASRPQAYSNQPQHF | TGTGCCAGCAGACCACAGGCATATAGCAATCAGCCCCAGCATTTT
TRBJ2-7 | TRBV12-3/TRBV12-4 | once | NA | CASPWGDSSYEQYF | TGTGCCAGCCCCTGGGGGGACAGCTCCTACGAGCAGTACTTC
TRBJ2-3 | TRBV12-3/TRBV12-4 | NA | TRBD2 | CASSFGSGGAERRDTQYF | TGTGCCAGCAGTTTTGGGAGCGGGGGGGCCGAACGGAGAGATACGCAGTATTTT
TRBJ2-1 | TRBV7-2 | few | NA | CASSLAKTYNEQFF | TGTGCCAGCAGCTTAGCGAAGACCTACAATGAGCAGTTCTTC
TRBJ2-2 | TRBV7-8 | NA | NA | CATKGGTNTGELFF | TGTGCCACCAAAGGGGGAACGAACACCGGGGAGCTGTTTTTT
TRBJ2-3 | TRBV20-1 | NA | TRBD2 | CSASPGSGGAFGSTDTQYF | TGCAGTGCTTCCCCGGGGAGCGGGGGGGCCTTTGGTAGCACAGATACGCAGTATTTT
TRBJ2-7 | TRBV28 | NA | NA | CASTPAGAYEQYF | TGTGCCAGCACCCCGGCTGGGGCTTACGAGCAGTACTTC
TRBJ1-2 | TRBV2 | NA | TRBD1 | CASRSQGGVEGYTF | TGTGCCAGCAGATCACAGGGGGGAGTGGAGGGCTACACCTTC
TRBJ2-5 | TRBV10-3 | few | TRBD1 | CAISEGQAFQETQYF | TGTGCCATCAGTGAGGGACAGGCATTCCAAGAGACCCAGTACTTC
TRBJ2-1 | TRBV11-2 | NA | NA | CASSSVGGGGEQFF | TGTGCCAGCAGCTCCGTGGGGGGAGGGGGTGAGCAGTTCTTC
TRBJ1-2 | TRBV3-1 | NA | NA | CASSQMPTNYGYTF | TGTGCCAGCAGCCAAATGCCAACGAACTATGGCTACACCTTC
TRBJ1-2 | TRBV12-3/TRBV12-4 | NA | NA | CASSPKGLHYGYTF | TGTGCCAGCAGTCCGAAGGGACTGCACTATGGCTACACCTTC
TRBJ1-1 | TRBV10-3 | once | NA | CATGHGGTEAFF | TGTGCCACGGGACACGGAGGCACTGAAGCTTTCTTT
TRBJ2-1 | TRBV20-1 | NA | NA | CSADSTDYNEQFF | TGCAGTGCTGACTCGACAGACTACAATGAGCAGTTCTTC
TRBJ2-3 | TRBV12-3/TRBV12-4 | NA | NA | CASKLGGTTDTQYF | TGTGCCAGCAAATTGGGGGGAACCACAGATACGCAGTATTTT
TRBJ2-3 | TRBV25-1 | NA | NA | CASAAEYGDTQYF | TGTGCCAGCGCAGCAGAGTATGGAGATACGCAGTATTTT
TRBJ2-7 | TRBV27 | few | TRBD1 | CASSLGRGLYEQYF | TGTGCCAGCAGCTTAGGCAGGGGGCTCTACGAGCAGTACTTC